Described below is a single T cell receptor beta chain sequence and its context. Its antigen is not known. With UMI labels, 5' RACE was used to prepare the TRB cDNA libraries. Following a re-call of the 5' RACE reads, TCRdb has one entry per CDR3 protein and lacks DNA. In all, the sample yields some 100,000 distinct CDR3 sequences. This record comes from a study of CXCR3-negative and CXCR3-positive naive CD8 T cells. Findings of the study overall: More hydrophobic TRB CDR3s occurred in CXCR3-positive than in CXCR3-negative naive cells. Surface CD5 was comparable between naive subsets; TCR strength was inferred from TRB CDR3 properties. Expression of CXCR3 was partially reduced after cryopreservation, and fresh PBMCs were used in most assays.

CDR3 length equals 14 residues. Germline lookup yields CDR1 MNHEY and CDR2 SVGEGT. Sequences were obtained from naive CXCR3+ CD8+ T cells from blood. The subset is: CD45RO-CCR7+CD27+CD95- naive CD8+ T cells expressing CXCR3 (TNR3+). The clonotype comes from a human donor in good health. Some clones in this sample may be carry-over from other donors' samples. The V gene is TRBV6-2 or TRBV6-3, the J gene TRBJ2-3. The CDR3 spells CASSAAWGTDTQYF.